This TCR beta chain is from a study of blood T cell repertoires in COVID-19. Clones were sequenced by immunoSEQ multiplex PCR, and TCRdb holds only the in-frame ones, with some missing. The repertoire holds 400,000 to 450,000 clones, with roughly 85% as singletons. The V end was cut by 0 bases, the J end by 6 bases, with 8 bases between. Germline V gives CDR1 MNHEY, CDR2 SVGAGI. The CDR3 totals 14 residues. The V call is TRBV6-5, the J call TRBJ2-2; TRBD1 might be the D (5 bases). The clonotype originates from a woman in her twenties or thirties with active or convalescent COVID-19. The sequenced material came from peripheral blood. DNA for the CDR3: TGTGCCAGCAGTTACTCGCAGGGATCCGGGGAGCTGTTTTTT. This gives the protein CASSYSQGSGELFF.